The rows below give T cell receptor beta chains drawn from one sample of a study of CD8 T cells in Susac syndrome. TCRdb independently ran MiXCR on the immunoSEQ multiplex PCR reads; one entry per CDR3 protein. The sample consists of tens of thousands of distinct CDR3 sequences, 90% to 95% of them appearing once. The sample comprised CD8+ T cells from PBMCs. The receptor set was obtained from a human donor with multiple sclerosis. Each CDR3 is given with its conserved first and last residue. D genes are given only for firm matches. Some rows have no size entry. The others give once, few or many, or a class for an expanded clone.

d_call j_call v_call clone_size cdr3_nt cdr3_aa
TRBD2 TRBJ2-5 TRBV7-8 NA TGTGCCAGCAGGGATAGCGGGTATAACCAAGAGACCCAGTACTTC CASRDSGYNQETQYF
NA TRBJ1-1 TRBV7-9 NA TGTGCCAGCAGCTCAGCGGGCGGGGCGGCAACTGAAGCTTTCTTT CASSSAGGAATEAFF
TRBD1 TRBJ2-3 TRBV24-1 NA TGTGCCACCAGTGATCTAAATCGGCAGGGGGAGTATACGCAGTATTTT CATSDLNRQGEYTQYF
NA TRBJ1-5 TRBV6-5 NA TGTGCCAGCAGTTACTCCTGGGCTCAGCCCCAGCATTTT CASSYSWAQPQHF
NA TRBJ1-3 TRBV9 NA TGTGCCAGCAGCGGGGCCAGCTCTGGAAACACCATATATTTT CASSGASSGNTIYF
TRBD2 TRBJ2-7 TRBV13 NA TGTGCCAGCAGCTCCTTTAGCGGGGGGGCGCATTACGAGCAGTACTTC CASSSFSGGAHYEQYF
NA TRBJ2-5 TRBV2 NA TGTGCCAGCGCGAAAGACAGACTCATCAGGGAGACCCAGTACTTC CASAKDRLIRETQYF
TRBD1 TRBJ2-5 TRBV12-3/TRBV12-4 NA TGTGCCAGCAGCCGTCCCGGGACAGGGGGCGGGTCTCAAGAGACCCAGTACTTC CASSRPGTGGGSQETQYF
NA TRBJ1-1 TRBV25-1 once TGTGCCAGCAGTGAATCCCCTGCTGGGACTGAAGCTTTCTTT CASSESPAGTEAFF
NA TRBJ2-6 TRBV4-1 NA TGCGCCAGCAGCCAGGTGTTCACTGGGGCCAACGTCCTGACTTTC CASSQVFTGANVLTF
NA TRBJ2-7 TRBV2 NA TGTGCCAGCGAGGGGCAACTCTCCTACGAGCAGTACTTC CASEGQLSYEQYF
NA TRBJ1-1 TRBV2 NA TGTGCCAGCAGTTCAGTCGGGCAGGGGTTGATGAACACTGAAGCTTTCTTT CASSSVGQGLMNTEAFF
NA TRBJ2-1 TRBV2 NA TGTGCCAGCAGGAAGGACTCTAACCTGGTCAATGAGCAGTTCTTC CASRKDSNLVNEQFF
TRBD1 TRBJ2-3 TRBV15 NA TGTGCCACCAGCGGCCGGGACAGCCCCACAGATACGCAGTATTTT CATSGRDSPTDTQYF
NA TRBJ2-7 TRBV28 once TGTGCCAGCAGGATTAGGGCGGGCGCAATCCTTTACGAGCAGTACTTC CASRIRAGAILYEQYF
TRBD2 TRBJ2-7 TRBV7-8 NA TGTGCCAGCAGCGGGACTAGTAGCTCCTACGAGCAGTACTTC CASSGTSSSYEQYF
TRBD1 TRBJ2-5 TRBV6-2/TRBV6-3 NA TGTGCCAGCAGGGGGGACAGACTAGAGACCCAGTACTTC CASRGDRLETQYF
NA TRBJ2-7 TRBV28 NA TGTGCCAGCAGTACACGTCGTTACGAGCAGTACTTC CASSTRRYEQYF
NA TRBJ2-3 TRBV12-5 NA TGTGCTAGTGGAACCCCCCGGGACCCCCGAACGGGCCCAGATACGCAGTATTTT CASGTPRDPRTGPDTQYF
TRBD1 TRBJ1-5 TRBV25-1 NA TGTGCCAGCAGTTTACAGGGGGCTAATCAGCCCCAGCATTTT CASSLQGANQPQHF
NA TRBJ2-1 TRBV5-1 once TGCGCCAGCAGCTTGGAAGGGACTTCGAGCTCCTACAATGAGCAGTTCTTC CASSLEGTSSSYNEQFF
NA TRBJ2-7 TRBV5-6 NA TGTGCCAGCAGCTTTCTCGGGACCTTCTCCTACGAGCAGTACTTC CASSFLGTFSYEQYF
NA TRBJ1-2 TRBV20-1 NA TGCAGTGCTAGCCTCAAGGGGTCCGACTTTATTTATGGCTACACCTTC CSASLKGSDFIYGYTF
NA TRBJ1-1 TRBV2 NA TGTGCCAGCAGCCCCTGGTTCAGGGATCAAGCTTTCTTT CASSPWFRDQAFF
NA TRBJ1-1 TRBV12-3/TRBV12-4 once TGTGCCAGCAGTCCGGAGAACACTGAAGCTTTCTTT CASSPENTEAFF
NA TRBJ2-2 TRBV5-1 few TGCGCCAGCAGCCCGCAGAAACCGAACACCGGGGAGCTGTTTTTT CASSPQKPNTGELFF
TRBD1 TRBJ2-5 TRBV27 NA TGTGCCAGCAGCGGGACAGGGGCGACCAAGGAGACCCAGTACTTC CASSGTGATKETQYF
TRBD2 TRBJ2-1 TRBV13 NA TGTGCCAGCAGCCCGGGACTAGGCGGGGAGCTCTACAATGAGCAGTTCTTC CASSPGLGGELYNEQFF
NA TRBJ2-7 TRBV2 NA TGTGCCAGCGAGACAGGGGAGGGAAACTACGAGCAGTACTTC CASETGEGNYEQYF
TRBD1 TRBJ1-1 TRBV9 NA TGTGCCAGCAGCGCTACCCCTATGGGGAGGGGGCAAGAAGCTTTCTTT CASSATPMGRGQEAFF
NA TRBJ2-2 TRBV9 once TGTGCCAGCAGCCCTCCCCTCCACCGGGAGCTGTTTTTT CASSPPLHRELFF
TRBD1 TRBJ2-7 TRBV6-1 NA TGTGCCAGCAGCCTGGGACAGCCCCCATTCCTTACCTACGAGCAGTACTTC CASSLGQPPFLTYEQYF
NA TRBJ1-1 TRBV5-4 NA TGTGCCAGCAGCACCCTAATAAACAGCGGTAACACTGAAGCTTTCTTT CASSTLINSGNTEAFF
NA TRBJ1-1 TRBV21-1 NA TGTGCCAGCAGCAAAAAGGGTCCGTGCACTGAAGCTTTCTTT CASSKKGPCTEAFF
NA TRBJ2-7 TRBV11-2 NA TGTGCCAGCAGCTCGACAGACCCCCCCTACGAGCAGTACTTC CASSSTDPPYEQYF
TRBD1 TRBJ1-2 TRBV4-3 NA TGCGCCAGCAGCCAAGAGGAAGGACAGGGGGTCAACTATGGCTACACCTTC CASSQEEGQGVNYGYTF
NA TRBJ1-1 TRBV24-1 NA TGTGCCACCAGTAGAGTGGGCACTGAAGCTTTCTTT CATSRVGTEAFF
NA TRBJ2-7 TRBV27 NA TGTGCCAGCAGTATCTACGAGCAGTACTTC CASSIYEQYF
TRBD2 TRBJ2-1 TRBV9 NA TGTGCCAGCAGCGTAGTAGCGGGACGAAACGAGCAGTTCTTC CASSVVAGRNEQFF
NA TRBJ1-2 TRBV25-1 NA TGTGCCAGCAGCGGGACGGGATATGGCTACACCTTC CASSGTGYGYTF
NA TRBJ1-2 TRBV30 NA TGTGCCTGGAGTGTACTCAGTTGGAGTGGCTACACCTTC CAWSVLSWSGYTF
NA TRBJ2-4 TRBV4-3 NA TGCGCCAGCAGCGGAACCTCCGGGTGGGCCAAAAACATTCAGTACTTC CASSGTSGWAKNIQYF
TRBD1 TRBJ1-1 TRBV27 NA TGTGCCAGCACCGTGACAGGGGGCTGGACTGAAGCTTTCTTT CASTVTGGWTEAFF
TRBD1 TRBJ1-2 TRBV5-1 once TGCGCCAGCAGCGACTCGACAGGGAATGGCTACACCTTC CASSDSTGNGYTF
NA TRBJ1-1 TRBV3-1 NA TGTGCCAGCAGCCATGGACCTCTTACTGAAGCTTTCTTT CASSHGPLTEAFF
NA TRBJ1-1 TRBV2 NA TGTGCCAGCAGGACCTTGGAAGGAGACATGATGAACACTGAAGCTTTCTTT CASRTLEGDMMNTEAFF
TRBD2 TRBJ2-7 TRBV5-1 NA TGCGCCAGCAGCTTGGGTCAGCGGGAGGCTCCCTACGAGCAGTACTTC CASSLGQREAPYEQYF
NA TRBJ2-2 TRBV9 NA TGTGCCAGCAGCCCCAGGGGGGAAGGGTCCTTCTGGGGGGAGCTGTTTTTT CASSPRGEGSFWGELFF
TRBD2 TRBJ2-1 TRBV18 NA TGTGCCAGCTCACATCGGGACTATATGGATGAGCAGTTCTTC CASSHRDYMDEQFF
NA TRBJ2-2 TRBV6-1 NA TGTGCCAGCAAACCGCTAGGGAGGACCGGGGAGCTGTTTTTT CASKPLGRTGELFF